The clone carrying this T cell receptor beta chain has more than one count but fewer than ten. Germline V gives CDR1 LNHNV, CDR2 YYDKDF (reference sequence). With 0 bases removed from V and 0 bases from J, the gap between germline ends came to 15 bases. This CDR3 region has 18 residues. The sample belongs to a study of beta chain features in type 1 diabetes. As every portion of the isolated RNA was reverse transcribed, the sequencing read expressed TCRB transcripts. Produced via immunoSEQ multiplex PCR; TCRdb's table is partial and in-frame only. The table shows about 410,000 clones, with approximately 15% occurring only once.

Sequencing was performed on naive CD4+ T cells from blood. V usage is TRBV15 and J usage is TRBJ2-4; D might be TRBD2 (5 bases). The sequence was obtained from a man aged 30 to 39 in good health. The CDR3 sequence: CATSRDPTSPLAKNIQYF. CDR3 DNA: TGTGCCACCAGCAGAGATCCCACTAGTCCCCTAGCCAAAAACATTCAGTACTTC.